The clone carrying this T cell receptor beta chain was counted between two and nine times. Antigen unknown. cDNA synthesis used the whole RNA isolate, giving expressed TCRB sequences. Reads from naive, central memory and regulatory T cell samples averaged approximately 3.4 million. Here immunoSEQ multiplex PCR was the method, and the copy in TCRdb shows in-frame clones only, minus some. The sample yields 200,000 to 250,000 clones, more than 65% seen once. The germline gives CDR1 SGHNT, CDR2 YYREEE (reference sequence). The CDR3 runs 13 residues. V lost 5 bases, J lost 0 bases, and 7 bases lay in between. This specimen comes from a study of beta chain features in type 1 diabetes. Study results and caveats: PCR, the amplification step, might favor shorter templates, equally in patients and controls. Type 1 diabetes patients had TCRB CDR3s that were shorter (moderately but significantly so) in all four CD4+ subsets.

Sequenced: naive CD4+ T cells from blood. The chain couples TRBV5-4 to TRBJ2-3; a possible D gene is TRBD1 (6 bases). The TCR was taken from a man aged 25 to 45 in good health. This CDR3 reads CASRGGSTDTQYF. In DNA form, the CDR3 reads TGTGCCAGCAGAGGGGGAAGCACAGATACGCAGTATTTT.